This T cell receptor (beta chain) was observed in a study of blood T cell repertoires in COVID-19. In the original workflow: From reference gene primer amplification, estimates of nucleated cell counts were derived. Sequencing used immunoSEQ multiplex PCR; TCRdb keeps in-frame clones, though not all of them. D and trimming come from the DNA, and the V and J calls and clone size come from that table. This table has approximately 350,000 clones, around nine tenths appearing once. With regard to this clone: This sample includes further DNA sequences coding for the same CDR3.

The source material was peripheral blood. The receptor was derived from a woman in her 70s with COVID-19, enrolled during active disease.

CDR3 DNA: TGTGCCAGCAGCTTACAGGGCTACGAGCAGTACTTC. It encodes CASSLQGYEQYF. This chain uses TRBV7-9 with TRBJ2-7; perhaps TRBD1 as D (5 bases). This CDR3 region has 12 residues. Trimming stripped 2 bases from V and 3 bases from J, with 5 bases between. Germline-derived CDR1 and CDR2 are SEHNR and FQNEAQ (reference sequence).